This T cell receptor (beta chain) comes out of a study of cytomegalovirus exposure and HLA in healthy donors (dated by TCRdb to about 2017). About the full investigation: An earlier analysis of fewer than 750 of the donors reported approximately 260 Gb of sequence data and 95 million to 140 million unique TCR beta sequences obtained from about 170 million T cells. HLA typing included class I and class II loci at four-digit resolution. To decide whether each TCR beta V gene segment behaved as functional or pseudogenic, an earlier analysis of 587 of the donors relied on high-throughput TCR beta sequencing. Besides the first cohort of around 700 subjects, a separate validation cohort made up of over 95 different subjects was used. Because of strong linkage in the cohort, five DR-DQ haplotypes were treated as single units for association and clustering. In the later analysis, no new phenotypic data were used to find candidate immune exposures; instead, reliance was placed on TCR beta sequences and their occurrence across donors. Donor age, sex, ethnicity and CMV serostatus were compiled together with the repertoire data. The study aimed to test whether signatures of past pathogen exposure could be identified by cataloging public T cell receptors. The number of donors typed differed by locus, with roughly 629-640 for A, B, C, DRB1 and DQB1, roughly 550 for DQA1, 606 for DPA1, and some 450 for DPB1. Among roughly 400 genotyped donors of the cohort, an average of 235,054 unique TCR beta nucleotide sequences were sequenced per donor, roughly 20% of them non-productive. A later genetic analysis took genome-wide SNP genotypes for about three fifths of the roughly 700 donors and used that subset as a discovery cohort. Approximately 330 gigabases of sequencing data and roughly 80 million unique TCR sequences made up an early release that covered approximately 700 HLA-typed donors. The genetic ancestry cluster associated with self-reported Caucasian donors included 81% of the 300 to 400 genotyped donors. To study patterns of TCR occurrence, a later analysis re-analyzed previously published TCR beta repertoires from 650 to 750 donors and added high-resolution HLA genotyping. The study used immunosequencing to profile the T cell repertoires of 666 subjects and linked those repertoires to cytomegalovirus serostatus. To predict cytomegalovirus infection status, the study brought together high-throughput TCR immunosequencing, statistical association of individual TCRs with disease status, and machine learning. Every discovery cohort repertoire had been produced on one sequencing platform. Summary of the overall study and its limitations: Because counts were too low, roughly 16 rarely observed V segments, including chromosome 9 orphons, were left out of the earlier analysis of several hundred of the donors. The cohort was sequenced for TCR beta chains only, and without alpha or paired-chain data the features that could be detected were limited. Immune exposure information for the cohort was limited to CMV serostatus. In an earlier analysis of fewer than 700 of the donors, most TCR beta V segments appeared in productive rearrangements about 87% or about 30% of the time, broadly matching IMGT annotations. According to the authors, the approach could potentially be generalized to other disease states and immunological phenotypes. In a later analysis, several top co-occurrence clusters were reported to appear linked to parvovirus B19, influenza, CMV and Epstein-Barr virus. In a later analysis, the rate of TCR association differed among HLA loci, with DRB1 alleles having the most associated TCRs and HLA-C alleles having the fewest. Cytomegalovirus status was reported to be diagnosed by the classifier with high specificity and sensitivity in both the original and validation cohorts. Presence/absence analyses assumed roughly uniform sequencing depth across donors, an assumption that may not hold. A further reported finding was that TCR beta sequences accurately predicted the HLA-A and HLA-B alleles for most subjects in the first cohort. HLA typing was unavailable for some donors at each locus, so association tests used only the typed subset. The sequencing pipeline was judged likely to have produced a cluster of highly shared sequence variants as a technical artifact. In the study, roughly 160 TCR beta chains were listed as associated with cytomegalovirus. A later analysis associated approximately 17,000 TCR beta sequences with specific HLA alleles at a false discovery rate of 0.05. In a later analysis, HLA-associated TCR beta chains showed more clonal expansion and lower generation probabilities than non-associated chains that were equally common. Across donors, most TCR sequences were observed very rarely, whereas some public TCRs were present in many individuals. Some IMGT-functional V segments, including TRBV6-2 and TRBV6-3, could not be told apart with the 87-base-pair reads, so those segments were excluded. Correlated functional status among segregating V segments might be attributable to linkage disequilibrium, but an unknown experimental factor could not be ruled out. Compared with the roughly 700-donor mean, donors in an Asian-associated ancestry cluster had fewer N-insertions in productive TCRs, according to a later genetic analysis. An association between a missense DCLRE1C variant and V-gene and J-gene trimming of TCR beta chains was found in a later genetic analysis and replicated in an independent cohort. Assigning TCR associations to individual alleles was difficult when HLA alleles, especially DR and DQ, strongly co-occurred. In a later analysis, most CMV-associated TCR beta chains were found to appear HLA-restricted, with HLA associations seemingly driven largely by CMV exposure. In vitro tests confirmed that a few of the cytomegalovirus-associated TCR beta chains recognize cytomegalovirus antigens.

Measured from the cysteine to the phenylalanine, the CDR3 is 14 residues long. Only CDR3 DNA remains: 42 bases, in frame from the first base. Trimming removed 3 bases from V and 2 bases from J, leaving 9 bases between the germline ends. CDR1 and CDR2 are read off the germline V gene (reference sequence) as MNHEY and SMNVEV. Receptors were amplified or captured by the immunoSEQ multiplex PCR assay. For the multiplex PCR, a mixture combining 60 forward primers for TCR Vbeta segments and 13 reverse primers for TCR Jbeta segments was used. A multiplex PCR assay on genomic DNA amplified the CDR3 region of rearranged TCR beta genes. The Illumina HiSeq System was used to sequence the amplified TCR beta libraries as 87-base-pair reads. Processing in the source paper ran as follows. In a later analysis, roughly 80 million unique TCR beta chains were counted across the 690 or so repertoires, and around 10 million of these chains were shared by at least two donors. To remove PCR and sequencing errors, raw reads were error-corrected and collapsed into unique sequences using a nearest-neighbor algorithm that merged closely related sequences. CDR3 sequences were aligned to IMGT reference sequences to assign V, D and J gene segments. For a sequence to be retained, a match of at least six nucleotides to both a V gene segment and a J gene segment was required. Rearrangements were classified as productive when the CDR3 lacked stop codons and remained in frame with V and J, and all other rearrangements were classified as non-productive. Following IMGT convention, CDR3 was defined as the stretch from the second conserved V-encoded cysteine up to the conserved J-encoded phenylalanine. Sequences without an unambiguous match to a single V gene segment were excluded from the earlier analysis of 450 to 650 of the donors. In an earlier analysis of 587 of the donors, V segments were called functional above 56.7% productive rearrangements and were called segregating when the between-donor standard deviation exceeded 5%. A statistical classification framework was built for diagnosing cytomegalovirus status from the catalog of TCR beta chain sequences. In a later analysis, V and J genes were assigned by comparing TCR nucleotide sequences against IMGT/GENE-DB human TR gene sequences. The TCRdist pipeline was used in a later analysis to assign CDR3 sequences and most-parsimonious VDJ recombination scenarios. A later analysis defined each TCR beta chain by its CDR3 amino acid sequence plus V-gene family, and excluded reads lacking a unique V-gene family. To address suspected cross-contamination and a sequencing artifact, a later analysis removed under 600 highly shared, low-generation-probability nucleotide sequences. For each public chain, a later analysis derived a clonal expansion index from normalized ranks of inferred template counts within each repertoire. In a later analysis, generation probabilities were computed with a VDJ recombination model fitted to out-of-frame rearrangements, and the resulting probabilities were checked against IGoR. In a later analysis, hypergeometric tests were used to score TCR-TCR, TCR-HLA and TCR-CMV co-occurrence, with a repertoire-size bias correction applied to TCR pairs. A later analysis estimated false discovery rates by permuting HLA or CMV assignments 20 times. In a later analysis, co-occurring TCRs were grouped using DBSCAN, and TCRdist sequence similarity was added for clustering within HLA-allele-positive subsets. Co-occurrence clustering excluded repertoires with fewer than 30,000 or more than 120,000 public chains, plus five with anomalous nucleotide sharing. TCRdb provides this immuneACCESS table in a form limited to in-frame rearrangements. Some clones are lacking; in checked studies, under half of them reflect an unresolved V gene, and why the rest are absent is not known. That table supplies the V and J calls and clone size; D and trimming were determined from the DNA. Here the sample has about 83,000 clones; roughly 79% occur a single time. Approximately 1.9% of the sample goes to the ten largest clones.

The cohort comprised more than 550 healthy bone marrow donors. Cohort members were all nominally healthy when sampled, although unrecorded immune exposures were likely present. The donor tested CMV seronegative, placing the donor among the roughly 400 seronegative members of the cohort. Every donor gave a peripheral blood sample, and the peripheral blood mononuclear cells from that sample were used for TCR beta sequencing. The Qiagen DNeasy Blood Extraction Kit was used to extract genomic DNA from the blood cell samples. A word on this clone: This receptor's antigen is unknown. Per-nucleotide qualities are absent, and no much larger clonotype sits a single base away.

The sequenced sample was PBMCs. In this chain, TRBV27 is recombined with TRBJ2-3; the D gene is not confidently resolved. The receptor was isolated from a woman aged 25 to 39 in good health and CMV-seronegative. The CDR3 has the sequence CASSFGQATDTQYF. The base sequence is TGTGCCAGCAGTTTTGGCCAGGCCACAGATACGCAGTATTTT.